Listed below are T cell receptor beta chains from one sample, sequenced in a study of response to subunit inactivated influenza vaccine. A single record per CDR3 protein comes from TCRdb applying MiXCR to the RT-PCR reads. Of about 520,000 distinct CDR3 sequences listed, roughly 7.9% are singletons. Specimen: PBMCs from blood, collected about 23 months after vaccination. Receptors were obtained from a man between 50 and 70 years old who received an inactivated influenza vaccine. The CDR3 runs from the conserved cysteine through the conserved F or W. The D gene is left open where the match is weak. Clone size is given for some rows only: seen once, a few or many times, or a class if the clone is expanded.

d_call: TRBD1; j_call: TRBJ2-3; v_call: TRBV18; clone_size: NA; cdr3_aa: CASSRGQGPHTDTQYF; cdr3_nt: TGTGCCAGCTCACGCGGACAGGGGCCACACACAGATACGCAGTATTTT
d_call: NA; j_call: TRBJ2-7; v_call: TRBV20-1; clone_size: few; cdr3_aa: CSASLMDSSYEQYF; cdr3_nt: TGCAGTGCTAGTCTCATGGACAGCTCCTACGAGCAGTACTTC
d_call: TRBD1; j_call: TRBJ2-3; v_call: TRBV10-3; clone_size: many; cdr3_aa: CAIRTGPPDTQYF; cdr3_nt: TGTGCCATCAGGACAGGGCCCCCAGATACGCAGTATTTT
d_call: TRBD1; j_call: TRBJ2-7; v_call: TRBV20-1; clone_size: many; cdr3_aa: CSGGQGRYEQYF; cdr3_nt: TGCAGCGGGGGACAGGGTCGGTACGAGCAGTACTTC
d_call: TRBD2; j_call: TRBJ2-2; v_call: TRBV20-1; clone_size: few; cdr3_aa: CSARSGTSGSTGELFF; cdr3_nt: TGCAGTGCTAGATCGGGGACTAGCGGGAGCACCGGGGAGCTGTTTTTT
d_call: NA; j_call: TRBJ2-4; v_call: TRBV28; clone_size: many; cdr3_aa: CASSFGGVAKNIQYF; cdr3_nt: TGTGCCAGCAGTTTTGGCGGCGTAGCCAAAAACATTCAGTACTTC
d_call: NA; j_call: TRBJ2-7; v_call: TRBV4-1; clone_size: NA; cdr3_aa: CASSQDQSQNSYEQYF; cdr3_nt: TGCGCCAGCAGCCAAGATCAGAGTCAGAACTCCTACGAGCAGTACTTC
d_call: TRBD1; j_call: TRBJ1-5; v_call: TRBV27; clone_size: NA; cdr3_aa: CASRPSTGGDQPQHF; cdr3_nt: TGTGCCAGCAGACCCTCGACAGGGGGCGATCAGCCCCAGCATTTT
d_call: TRBD1; j_call: TRBJ1-4; v_call: TRBV9; clone_size: NA; cdr3_aa: CASNRGRANEKLFF; cdr3_nt: TGTGCCAGCAACAGGGGGCGGGCTAATGAAAAACTGTTTTTT
d_call: NA; j_call: TRBJ2-7; v_call: TRBV7-2; clone_size: many; cdr3_aa: CASSLVTGQGYEQYF; cdr3_nt: TGTGCCAGCAGCTTAGTGACAGGTCAAGGCTACGAGCAGTACTTC
d_call: NA; j_call: TRBJ2-2; v_call: TRBV20-1; clone_size: few; cdr3_aa: CSASDYANTGELFF; cdr3_nt: TGCAGTGCTAGTGACTACGCGAACACCGGGGAGCTGTTTTTT
d_call: TRBD1; j_call: TRBJ1-4; v_call: TRBV20-1; clone_size: few; cdr3_aa: CSASFIQGVSTNEKLFF; cdr3_nt: TGCAGTGCCTCCTTTATACAGGGGGTATCAACTAATGAAAAACTGTTTTTT
d_call: NA; j_call: TRBJ2-7; v_call: TRBV6-5; clone_size: few; cdr3_aa: CASSYQGRRVYEQYF; cdr3_nt: TGTGCCAGCAGTTACCAGGGACGGCGAGTCTACGAGCAGTACTTC
d_call: TRBD2; j_call: TRBJ2-5; v_call: TRBV4-3; clone_size: many; cdr3_aa: CASSQDRPGRGTQYF; cdr3_nt: TGCGCCAGCAGCCAAGATCGGCCTGGGAGGGGGACCCAGTACTTC
d_call: NA; j_call: TRBJ1-2; v_call: TRBV6-2/TRBV6-3; clone_size: many; cdr3_aa: CASSSGGVRATF; cdr3_nt: TGTGCCAGCAGTTCGGGCGGGGTCCGTGCCACCTTC
d_call: NA; j_call: TRBJ2-3; v_call: TRBV11-2; clone_size: NA; cdr3_aa: CASSPIRGTDTQYF; cdr3_nt: TGTGCCAGCAGCCCCATTAGGGGCACAGATACGCAGTATTTT
d_call: NA; j_call: TRBJ2-1; v_call: TRBV28; clone_size: NA; cdr3_aa: CASSFGLSFYNEQFF; cdr3_nt: TGTGCCAGCAGTTTCGGCCTTTCTTTCTACAATGAGCAGTTCTTC
d_call: NA; j_call: TRBJ1-6; v_call: TRBV12-3/TRBV12-4; clone_size: many; cdr3_aa: CASRRTHPNSPLHF; cdr3_nt: TGTGCCTCCCGGAGGACCCATCCTAATTCACCCCTCCACTTT
d_call: NA; j_call: TRBJ2-1; v_call: TRBV12-3/TRBV12-4; clone_size: NA; cdr3_aa: CASSLRRGYHEQFF; cdr3_nt: TGTGCCAGCAGCCTGAGGAGGGGATATCATGAGCAGTTCTTC
d_call: NA; j_call: TRBJ2-4; v_call: TRBV13; clone_size: many; cdr3_aa: CASSLSAVSKNIQYF; cdr3_nt: TGTGCCAGCAGCTTATCGGCGGTTTCCAAAAACATTCAGTACTTC
d_call: NA; j_call: TRBJ1-3; v_call: TRBV7-2; clone_size: many; cdr3_aa: CASSLAQIGATGNTIYF; cdr3_nt: TGTGCCAGCAGCTTAGCGCAGATAGGGGCGACTGGAAACACCATATATTTT
d_call: TRBD2; j_call: TRBJ2-1; v_call: TRBV6-2/TRBV6-3; clone_size: NA; cdr3_aa: CASSWIAGHEQFF; cdr3_nt: TGTGCCAGCAGTTGGATAGCGGGGCATGAGCAGTTCTTC
d_call: NA; j_call: TRBJ2-5; v_call: TRBV14; clone_size: many; cdr3_aa: CASSQMERQTQYF; cdr3_nt: TGTGCCAGCAGCCAGATGGAGAGACAGACCCAGTACTTC
d_call: TRBD1; j_call: TRBJ2-2; v_call: TRBV14; clone_size: NA; cdr3_aa: CASSSGTGGVTGELFF; cdr3_nt: TGTGCCAGCAGCTCGGGGACAGGGGGCGTCACCGGGGAGCTGTTTTTT
d_call: NA; j_call: TRBJ1-1; v_call: TRBV9; clone_size: few; cdr3_aa: CASSYAAGLGTEAFF; cdr3_nt: TGTGCCAGCAGCTACGCCGCAGGTTTGGGAACTGAAGCTTTCTTT
d_call: TRBD2; j_call: TRBJ2-1; v_call: TRBV20-1; clone_size: many; cdr3_aa: CSAREPGGPSYNEQFF; cdr3_nt: TGCAGTGCTAGAGAACCGGGAGGGCCATCGTACAATGAGCAGTTCTTC
d_call: NA; j_call: TRBJ1-4; v_call: TRBV6-5; clone_size: few; cdr3_aa: CASSSPGRENEKLFF; cdr3_nt: TGTGCCAGCAGTTCCCCGGGACGAGAAAATGAAAAACTGTTTTTT
d_call: NA; j_call: TRBJ2-5; v_call: TRBV7-2; clone_size: NA; cdr3_aa: CASSAIRGETQYF; cdr3_nt: TGTGCCAGCAGCGCAATTCGCGGGGAGACCCAGTACTTC
d_call: NA; j_call: TRBJ2-1; v_call: TRBV20-1; clone_size: many; cdr3_aa: CSARMAGPSHEQFF; cdr3_nt: TGCAGTGCTAGGATGGCGGGGCCCAGCCATGAGCAGTTCTTC
d_call: NA; j_call: TRBJ1-6; v_call: TRBV11-2; clone_size: few; cdr3_aa: CACSLDAGGSSPLHF; cdr3_nt: TGTGCCTGCAGCTTAGATGCGGGGGGATCATCACCCCTCCACTTT
d_call: TRBD2; j_call: TRBJ2-3; v_call: TRBV4-2; clone_size: NA; cdr3_aa: CASSQRSGGDTDTQYF; cdr3_nt: TGTGCCAGCAGCCAAAGAAGCGGGGGTGACACAGATACGCAGTATTTT
d_call: TRBD1; j_call: TRBJ2-7; v_call: TRBV7-2; clone_size: few; cdr3_aa: CASSSPGQSSYEQYF; cdr3_nt: TGTGCCAGCAGCTCCCCGGGACAGAGCTCCTACGAGCAGTACTTC
d_call: TRBD1; j_call: TRBJ2-5; v_call: TRBV20-1; clone_size: NA; cdr3_aa: CCAEGLTGPLGETQYF; cdr3_nt: TGCTGTGCGGAAGGGTTGACAGGGCCTCTGGGTGAGACCCAGTACTTC
d_call: NA; j_call: TRBJ1-5; v_call: TRBV21-1; clone_size: many; cdr3_aa: CASSKHGGYNQPQHF; cdr3_nt: TGTGCCAGCAGCAAACACGGAGGGTACAATCAGCCCCAGCATTTT
d_call: NA; j_call: TRBJ2-3; v_call: TRBV7-9; clone_size: few; cdr3_aa: CASRAGAAWDTQYF; cdr3_nt: TGTGCCAGCAGGGCCGGGGCCGCCTGGGATACGCAGTATTTT
d_call: NA; j_call: TRBJ2-2; v_call: TRBV6-2/TRBV6-3; clone_size: NA; cdr3_aa: CASTKTGLGTGELFF; cdr3_nt: TGTGCCAGCACCAAGACAGGGTTGGGGACTGGGGAGCTGTTTTTT
d_call: NA; j_call: TRBJ2-2; v_call: TRBV15; clone_size: few; cdr3_aa: CATSGRGFGTGELFF; cdr3_nt: TGTGCCACCAGCGGAAGGGGGTTCGGCACCGGGGAGCTGTTTTTT
d_call: NA; j_call: TRBJ2-3; v_call: TRBV28; clone_size: few; cdr3_aa: CASSLQNTDTQYF; cdr3_nt: TGTGCCAGCAGTTTGCAGAACACAGATACGCAGTATTTT
d_call: TRBD1; j_call: TRBJ2-5; v_call: TRBV10-3; clone_size: many; cdr3_aa: CAISDTQTGKWETQYF; cdr3_nt: TGTGCCATCAGTGATACCCAGACAGGGAAGTGGGAGACCCAGTACTTC
d_call: NA; j_call: TRBJ1-2; v_call: TRBV3-1; clone_size: NA; cdr3_aa: CASSQQGYDGYTF; cdr3_nt: TGTGCCAGCAGCCAACAGGGTTATGATGGCTACACCTTC
d_call: TRBD1; j_call: TRBJ2-7; v_call: TRBV5-1; clone_size: NA; cdr3_aa: CASSERGGNYEQYF; cdr3_nt: TGCGCCAGCAGCGAACGAGGGGGCAACTACGAGCAGTACTTC
d_call: TRBD1; j_call: TRBJ2-7; v_call: TRBV20-1; clone_size: NA; cdr3_aa: CSAPTGGTGGEQYF; cdr3_nt: TGCAGTGCCCCGACCGGGGGGACAGGGGGCGAGCAGTACTTC
d_call: NA; j_call: TRBJ2-7; v_call: TRBV6-1; clone_size: many; cdr3_aa: CASSEFLVYEQYF; cdr3_nt: TGTGCCAGCAGTGAATTTCTAGTCTACGAGCAGTACTTC
d_call: NA; j_call: TRBJ2-1; v_call: TRBV29-1; clone_size: many; cdr3_aa: CSVPKPGHFYNEQFF; cdr3_nt: TGCAGCGTTCCCAAACCGGGACACTTCTACAATGAGCAGTTCTTC
d_call: TRBD2; j_call: TRBJ2-7; v_call: TRBV29-1; clone_size: NA; cdr3_aa: CSVSAGGSEQYF; cdr3_nt: TGCAGCGTTTCAGCGGGAGGATCCGAGCAGTACTTC
d_call: NA; j_call: TRBJ2-5; v_call: TRBV20-1; clone_size: many; cdr3_aa: CSARAKETQYF; cdr3_nt: TGCAGTGCCCGGGCCAAAGAGACCCAGTACTTC
d_call: TRBD1; j_call: TRBJ2-1; v_call: TRBV3-1; clone_size: few; cdr3_aa: CASKGTATLLGEQFF; cdr3_nt: TGTGCCAGCAAAGGGACAGCCACCCTTCTGGGCGAGCAGTTCTTC
d_call: NA; j_call: TRBJ2-2; v_call: TRBV12-3/TRBV12-4; clone_size: many; cdr3_aa: CASTVTGELFF; cdr3_nt: TGTGCCAGCACCGTTACCGGGGAGCTGTTTTTT
d_call: NA; j_call: TRBJ2-5; v_call: TRBV4-3; clone_size: many; cdr3_aa: CASSQDPQGKETQYF; cdr3_nt: TGCGCCAGCAGCCAAGATCCTCAGGGGAAAGAGACCCAGTACTTC
d_call: NA; j_call: TRBJ2-1; v_call: TRBV5-1; clone_size: many; cdr3_aa: CASSLTGPFAYNEQFF; cdr3_nt: TGCGCCAGCAGCTTGACAGGGCCGTTTGCCTACAATGAGCAGTTCTTC
d_call: TRBD1; j_call: TRBJ1-4; v_call: TRBV6-5; clone_size: few; cdr3_aa: CASSFGQGALEKLFF; cdr3_nt: TGTGCCAGCAGTTTCGGACAGGGGGCCTTGGAAAAACTGTTTTTT
d_call: TRBD2; j_call: TRBJ2-1; v_call: TRBV28; clone_size: NA; cdr3_aa: CASKRLAGTEQFF; cdr3_nt: TGTGCCAGCAAGAGGCTAGCGGGAACTGAGCAGTTCTTC
d_call: NA; j_call: TRBJ1-1; v_call: TRBV3-1; clone_size: many; cdr3_aa: CASSQKDRRSTEAFF; cdr3_nt: TGTGCCAGCAGCCAAAAAGACAGGCGGTCCACTGAAGCTTTCTTT
d_call: NA; j_call: TRBJ2-7; v_call: TRBV4-1; clone_size: few; cdr3_aa: CASSQNLALSSYEQYF; cdr3_nt: TGCGCCAGCAGCCAGAACCTAGCGCTGAGCTCCTACGAGCAGTACTTC
d_call: TRBD2; j_call: TRBJ2-1; v_call: TRBV9; clone_size: few; cdr3_aa: CASSVGASGGAYNEQFF; cdr3_nt: TGTGCCAGCAGCGTAGGGGCTAGCGGGGGTGCCTACAATGAGCAGTTCTTC
d_call: NA; j_call: TRBJ1-4; v_call: TRBV12-3/TRBV12-4; clone_size: few; cdr3_aa: CASNGAGGAEKLFF; cdr3_nt: TGTGCCAGCAACGGCGCCGGGGGCGCGGAAAAACTGTTTTTT
d_call: TRBD1; j_call: TRBJ1-1; v_call: TRBV5-1; clone_size: NA; cdr3_aa: CASSLAGTGSGNTEAFF; cdr3_nt: TGCGCCAGCAGCTTGGCCGGGACAGGGTCTGGGAACACTGAAGCTTTCTTT
d_call: NA; j_call: TRBJ1-1; v_call: TRBV29-1; clone_size: NA; cdr3_aa: CSVVGRTEAFF; cdr3_nt: TGCAGCGTTGTTGGGAGGACTGAAGCTTTCTTT
d_call: TRBD2; j_call: TRBJ2-1; v_call: TRBV14; clone_size: NA; cdr3_aa: CASSQLASGINNEQFF; cdr3_nt: TGTGCCAGCAGCCAGTTGGCTAGCGGGATTAACAATGAGCAGTTCTTC